These 22 T cell receptor beta chains were all obtained from the same sample, sequenced in a study of blood T cell repertoires in COVID-19. The method was immunoSEQ multiplex PCR; TCRdb's version includes in-frame clones alone and lacks a portion of them. In the table there are about 200,000 clones, around 85% of which are singletons. The sample comprised PBMCs or T cells enriched from blood (not recorded which). The receptors stem from a man aged 40-49 years who had recovered from COVID-19.

The chain recombines TRBV3-1 (or the pseudogene TRBV3-2) with TRBJ1-4; no clear D gene. The germline V and J ends were trimmed by 1 base and 5 bases, with 14 bases remaining between them. The germline V gene encodes CDR1 LGHDT and CDR2 YNNKEL (reference sequence). The CDR3 sequence is 16 residues long. The CDR3 reads CASSQVRWASNEKLFF. The DNA for the CDR3 is TGTGCCAGCAGCCAAGTACGGTGGGCCAGCAATGAAAAACTGTTTTTT.

The genes are TRBV6-2 or TRBV6-3 and TRBJ2-5; 7 bases line up with TRBD1. Germline V gives CDR1 MNHEY, CDR2 SVGEGT. The CDR3 is 14 amino acids. V trimming: 6 bases; J trimming: 4 bases; junction bases outside the gene matches: 8. DNA of the CDR3: TGTGCCAGCAGCCGGGGACAGAGGGGAGAGACCCAGTACTTC. Translation: CASSRGQRGETQYF.

This clone was observed a handful of times. V and J are TRBV24-1 and TRBJ1-5, with TRBD1 identical over 7 bases. This CDR3 is built from 14 residues. V lost 4 bases to trimming and J lost 6 bases; unmatched junction nucleotides: 5. The germline V gene encodes CDR1 KGHDR and CDR2 SFDVKD. In DNA form, the CDR3 reads TGTGCCACCAGTGAGACAGGGTTGGGTCAGCCCCAGCATTTT. It encodes CATSETGLGQPQHF.

In DNA form, the CDR3 reads TGTGCCAGGGCCACCGGGACACAGATTTACAATGAGCAGTTCTTC. Residues: CARATGTQIYNEQFF. V is TRBV6-5 and J is TRBJ2-1; the D gene is possibly TRBD1 (6 bases). This CDR3 is built from 15 residues. Germline V gene data show CDR1 as MNHEY and CDR2 as SVGAGI. V lost 9 bases, J lost 4 bases, and 19 bases lay in between.

DNA of the CDR3: TGTGCCAGCAGCTTCAGCTCTAAGCCAGGGGGAAGCGGGAGTTACGAGCAGTACTTC. Translated, it gives CASSFSSKPGGSGSYEQYF. The V call is TRBV11-3, the J call TRBJ2-7, with TRBD2 as a possible D gene (8 bases). Between the trimmed V and J ends, which lost 3 bases and 4 bases, there was a span of 28 bases. This CDR3 has 19 amino acids. CDR1 and CDR2 (germline): SGHNT, YENEEA.

This sequence joins TRBV3-1 (or the pseudogene TRBV3-2) and TRBJ2-3, with D hard to call. CDR1 and CDR2 from the germline V gene are LGHDT and YNNKEL (reference sequence). This CDR3 is 16 amino acids long. Trimming left V 6 bases short and J 1 base short, with 17 bases between. DNA for the CDR3: TGTGCCAGCAGGCACAACGGCCAGGTCCGCACAGATACGCAGTATTTT. As protein: CASRHNGQVRTDTQYF.

The chain is built from TRBV19 and TRBJ2-7, with D perhaps TRBD2 (6 bases). The CDR3 loop spans 13 amino acids. The germline V gene has CDR1 LNHDA and CDR2 SQIVND (reference sequence). Trimming stripped 5 bases from V and 3 bases from J, with 11 bases between. CDR3 residues: CASSSGLIYEQYF. The CDR3 region has the DNA TGTGCCAGTAGTTCGGGACTTATCTACGAGCAGTACTTC.

This chain connects TRBV5-6 to TRBJ2-7, with 7 bases that match TRBD1. J was trimmed by 0 bases and V by 2 bases; bases with no gene match: 5. The CDR3 is 15 residues long. Germline V gives CDR1 SGHDT, CDR2 YYEEEE. DNA for the CDR3: TGTGCCAGCAGCTTTGGACAGGACCTCTCCTACGAGCAGTACTTC. It is translated as CASSFGQDLSYEQYF. The full variable domain, in which reference TRBV5-6 and TRBJ2-7 provide the parts outside the CDR3, is DAGVTQSPTHLIKTRGQQVTLRCSPKSGHDTVSWYQQALGQGPQFIFQYYEEEERQRGNFPDRFSGHQFPNYSSELNVNALLLGDSALYLCASSFGQDLSYEQYFGPGTRLTVT.

This chain joins TRBV5-1 and TRBJ2-2; TRBD2 might be the D (6 bases). V shed 4 bases and J shed 3 bases, with 10 bases lying between them. Germline-derived CDR1 and CDR2 are SGHRS and YFSETQ. The CDR3 is 14 residues long. Written as DNA, the CDR3 is TGCGCCAGCAGCCTCCCGGGGGACACCGGGGAGCTGTTTTTT. This sequence encodes CASSLPGDTGELFF. Filled out from reference TRBV5-1 and TRBJ2-2, the complete variable domain reads KAGVTQTPRYLIKTRGQQVTLSCSPISGHRSVSWYQQTPGQGLQFLFEYFSETQRNKGNFPGRFSGRQFSNSRSEMNVSTLELGDSALYLCASSLPGDTGELFFGEGSRLTVL.

The chain links TRBV10-3 to TRBJ2-1; 10 bases are shared with TRBD2. V was pared by 0 bases and J by 6 bases, with 11 bases of the junction left unmatched. CDR3 length: 18 amino acids. Germline lookup yields CDR1 ENHRY and CDR2 SYGVKD. The CDR3 DNA follows: TGTGCCATCAGTGAGTCGTTCGGGGGGACTAGCGTACCCAATGAGCAGTTCTTC. Amino acid sequence: CAISESFGGTSVPNEQFF.

This clone was picked up a small number of times. This rearrangement joins TRBV29-1 to TRBJ2-7; 7 nucleotides line up with TRBD2. Germline loops: CDR1 SQVTM, CDR2 ANQGSEA. This CDR3 is built from 13 residues. V dropped 7 bases and J dropped 3; count of bases not matched to a gene: 9. The CDR3 DNA is TGCAGCGCCCTGGGGGGAGGGGTCTACGAGCAGTACTTC. This translates into CSALGGGVYEQYF.

This chain links TRBV12-3 or TRBV12-4 with TRBJ1-2; TRBD1 agrees at 9 bases. The CDR3 contains 13 residues. Germline trimming cut 6 bases from V and 7 bases from J; bases unmatched to any gene: 6. CDR3 DNA: TGTGCCAGCAGCCGGGACAGGGCTAGTGGCTACACCTTC. Protein product: CASSRDRASGYTF.

The chain links TRBV7-8 to TRBJ2-1, with 9 bases aligning to TRBD2. Germline lookup yields CDR1 SGHVS and CDR2 FQNEAQ. The V and J ends lost 5 bases and 2 bases, in that order; junction bases with no gene match: 10. This CDR3 is 17 amino acids long. CDR3 region: CASSAISGRSPYNEQFF. The CDR3 nucleotides are TGTGCCAGCAGCGCCATCAGCGGGAGGTCCCCCTACAATGAGCAGTTCTTC. Variable domain in full (rest from reference TRBV7-8 and TRBJ2-1): GAGVSQSPRYKVAKRGQDVALRCDPISGHVSLFWYQQALGQGPEFLTYFQNEAQLDKSGLPSDRFFAERPEGSVSTLKIQRTQQEDSAVYLCASSAISGRSPYNEQFFGPGTRLTVL.

This chain links TRBV5-1 with TRBJ2-7; 9 positions agree with TRBD1. The CDR3 is 14 residues long. The germline gives CDR1 SGHRS, CDR2 YFSETQ. With V trimmed by 3 bases and J by 5 bases, 6 bases remained unmatched. CDR3: CASSSGTGYNEQYF. The CDR3 bases are TGCGCCAGCAGCTCCGGGACAGGGTATAACGAGCAGTACTTC.

The genes are TRBV7-2 and TRBJ2-7; possibly TRBD1 for D (6 bases). Trimming took off 1 base at V and 2 bases at J, with 9 bases between the two ends. The CDR3 is made up of 14 amino acids. Germline CDR1 reads SGHTA; CDR2 reads FQGNSA. This chain's CDR3 is CASSLVQGPYEQYF. CDR3 nucleotides: TGTGCCAGCAGCTTAGTGCAGGGGCCCTACGAGCAGTACTTC. Together with reference TRBV7-2 and TRBJ2-7, the CDR3 gives the full variable domain: GAGVSQSPSNKVTEKGKDVELRCDPISGHTALYWYRQSLGQGLEFLIYFQGNSAPDKSGLPSDRFSAERTGGSVSTLTIQRTQQEDSAVYLCASSLVQGPYEQYFGPGTRLTVT.

This clone has more than one count but fewer than ten. The rearrangement uses TRBV3-1 (or the pseudogene TRBV3-2) and TRBJ1-4; TRBD1 might be the D (5 bases). The CDR3 loop spans 16 amino acids. Per germline, CDR1 LGHDT and CDR2 YNNKEL (reference sequence). The V end was cut by 2 bases, the J end by 6 bases, with 16 bases between. CDR3 nucleotides: TGTGCCAGCAGCCAATTCAGGGCGGGGGGGTATGAAAAACTGTTTTTT. This encodes CASSQFRAGGYEKLFF.

The V and J genes are TRBV7-2 and TRBJ1-5; D gene unclear. This CDR3 is 14 amino acids long. V was trimmed by 5 bases and J by 2 bases, leaving 10 bases between them. Per germline, CDR1 SGHTA and CDR2 FQGNSA. The CDR3 coding sequence is TGTGCCAGCAGCAAACATGGAGGCAATCAGCCCCAGCATTTT. Translation: CASSKHGGNQPQHF. Variable domain in full (rest from reference TRBV7-2 and TRBJ1-5): GAGVSQSPSNKVTEKGKDVELRCDPISGHTALYWYRQSLGQGLEFLIYFQGNSAPDKSGLPSDRFSAERTGGSVSTLTIQRTQQEDSAVYLCASSKHGGNQPQHFGDGTRLSIL.

This chain connects TRBV3-1 (or the pseudogene TRBV3-2) to TRBJ2-7, with D perhaps matching TRBD1 (6 bases). This CDR3 region has 12 residues. Per germline, CDR1 LGHDT and CDR2 YNNKEL (reference sequence). Trimming pared 3 bases from V and 10 bases from J, leaving 13 bases between. CDR3 protein: CASSHQGTEQYF. The DNA of the CDR3 is TGTGCCAGCAGCCATCAGGGGACGGAACAGTACTTC.

The rearrangement uses TRBV28 and TRBJ1-5; D perhaps matches TRBD1 (5 bases). Germline V gene sequence: CDR1 MDHEN, CDR2 SYDVKM. V was clipped by 3 bases and J by 3 bases, with 18 bases between them. The length of the CDR3 is 17 residues. CDR3 loop: CASSFGAQKRVNQPQHF. The CDR3 DNA follows: TGTGCCAGCAGTTTTGGGGCTCAGAAGCGGGTCAATCAGCCCCAGCATTTT.

This sequence joins TRBV7-9 and TRBJ2-7; D ambiguous. V was shortened by 3 bases and J by 0 bases, with 9 bases between the two germline ends. Germline V gene sequence: CDR1 SEHNR, CDR2 FQNEAQ (reference sequence). The CDR3 extends over 14 amino acids. CDR3 sequence (DNA): TGTGCCAGCAGCTTCGTTTCGAGCTCCTACGAGCAGTACTTC. The encoded protein is CASSFVSSSYEQYF.

This clone was counted only a few times. V is TRBV28 and J is TRBJ2-7, with a tentative D call TRBD1 (5 bases). This CDR3 region has 12 residues. Germline V CDR1 and CDR2: MDHEN, SYDVKM. The V end lost 5 bases, the J end lost 5 bases, and 10 bases lay between the germline ends. CDR3 DNA: TGTGCCAGCAGTGCCAGGGTGGACGAGCAGTACTTC. Translation gives CASSARVDEQYF. Together with reference TRBV28 and TRBJ2-7, the CDR3 gives the full variable domain: DVKVTQSSRYLVKRTGEKVFLECVQDMDHENMFWYRQDPGLGLRLIYFSYDVKMKEKGDIPEGYSVSREKKERFSLILESASTNQTSMYLCASSARVDEQYFGPGTRLTVT.

The chain has TRBV5-1 and TRBJ1-2; TRBD1 matches 10 bases. Germline CDR1 is SGHRS and CDR2 is YFSETQ. The CDR3 totals 15 residues. The J segment lost 7 bases and the V segment lost 4 bases, leaving 10 bases of the junction unmatched. The CDR3 sequence is CASSRGETGGVGYTF. The CDR3 nucleotides are TGCGCCAGCAGCCGCGGAGAGACAGGGGGCGTTGGCTACACCTTC.